The 22 T cell receptor beta chains listed next were all sequenced from one sample in a study of T cells in localized non-small cell lung cancer. The protocol was immunoSEQ multiplex PCR, while the TCRdb copy is restricted to in-frame clones and leaves out a portion. The repertoire includes 2,000 to 3,000 clones, 28% of them detected once, and 15% to 20% sits in the top ten. This sample comprised normal lung tissue next to the tumor, obtained before any cancer treatment. All receptors derive from a woman aged 40-69 years with stage II squamous cell lung carcinoma.

V gene TRBV9 combines with J gene TRBJ2-3; D not certain. The CDR3 spans 14 residues. Trimming shortened V by 4 bases and J by 5 bases, and 14 bases separated the two germline ends. Germline CDR1 reads SGDLS; CDR2 reads YYNGEE. CDR3 sequence: CASSRASGGDTQYF. In DNA form, the CDR3 reads TGTGCCAGCAGCCGGGCCTCTGGCGGAGATACGCAGTATTTT.

The rearrangement joins TRBV5-1 to TRBJ1-2; perhaps TRBD1 as D (5 bases). The germline V gene encodes CDR1 SGHRS and CDR2 YFSETQ. The CDR3 loop spans 17 amino acids. Trimming stripped 3 bases from V and 4 bases from J, with 22 bases between. The CDR3 DNA reads as TGCGCCAGCAGCTCCGATTACAGGCCAAACCGGGGCTATGGCTACACCTTC. It yields the protein CASSSDYRPNRGYGYTF.

This rearrangement joins TRBV19 to TRBJ1-5; the D is unclear. The V end was cut by 3 bases, the J end by 6 bases, with 12 bases between. Germline CDR1 reads LNHDA; CDR2 reads SQIVND (reference sequence). This CDR3 contains 14 residues. CDR3 coding DNA: TGTGCCAGTAGTATTAACGGCGGACTTCAGCCCCAGCATTTT. Its translation: CASSINGGLQPQHF.

The CDR3 protein is CASSAGLAGGYEQYF. The CDR3 nucleotides read TGTGCCAGCAGCGCAGGACTAGCGGGAGGCTACGAGCAGTACTTC. This chain joins TRBV11-3 and TRBJ2-7; the match to TRBD2 covers 14 bases. J gave up 3 bases and V 5 bases, and 3 bases lay outside the gene matches. The germline CDR1 and CDR2 sequences are SGHNT and YENEEA. This CDR3 contains 15 residues. Full variable domain (remainder filled in from reference TRBV11-3 and TRBJ2-7): EAGVVQSPRYKIIEKKQPVAFWCNPISGHNTLYWYLQNLGQGPELLIRYENEEAVDDSQLPKDRFSAERLKGVDSTLKIQPAELGDSAVYLCASSAGLAGGYEQYFGPGTRLTVT.

This clone was counted once. The rearrangement joins TRBV5-1 to TRBJ1-1; D is ambiguous. There are 15 residues in the CDR3. From germline, CDR1 is SGHRS and CDR2 YFSETQ. V shed 0 bases and J shed 0 bases, with 9 bases lying between them. The CDR3 DNA sequence: TGCGCCAGCAGCTTGGCCAGGAACATGAACACTGAAGCTTTCTTT. Protein: CASSLARNMNTEAFF.

The genes are TRBV19 and TRBJ2-1; TRBD1 agrees at 7 bases. The length of the CDR3 is 13 residues. Germline CDR1 and CDR2: LNHDA and SQIVND (reference sequence). V lost 7 bases and J lost 6; bases outside the gene matches: 6. As DNA, the CDR3 is TGTGCCAGTACCCCGGGACAGTCCAATGAGCAGTTCTTC. It codes for CASTPGQSNEQFF.

V usage is TRBV19 and J usage is TRBJ2-2, with 9 nucleotides matching TRBD1. Germline V gene data show CDR1 as LNHDA and CDR2 as SQIVND (reference sequence). Germline trimming cut 5 bases from V and 5 bases from J; bases unmatched to any gene: 6. This CDR3 region has 15 residues. In DNA, the CDR3 is TGTGCCAGTAGTTCCGGGACAGGGTGGACCGGGGAGCTGTTTTTT. Amino acids: CASSSGTGWTGELFF.

This clone rates as medium-sized. The gene calls are TRBV11-3 and TRBJ1-1; D might be TRBD1 (6 bases). Germline values: CDR1 SGHNT, CDR2 YENEEA. Between the trimmed V and J ends, which lost 1 base and 4 bases, there was a span of 16 bases. This CDR3 is built from 16 residues. CDR3 DNA: TGTGCCAGCAGCTTAGTCGGACGGGGGCTCGCCACTGAAGCTTTCTTT. Translating it yields CASSLVGRGLATEAFF.

CDR3 nucleotides: TGTGCCAGCACCCTACAGGGGGCGAGCCAGCCCCAGCATTTT. Amino acid sequence: CASTLQGASQPQHF. V and J are TRBV28 and TRBJ1-5; TRBD1 aligns across 9 bases. The ends lost 7 bases at V and 7 bases at J; junction bases unmatched: 8. CDR1 and CDR2 from the germline V gene are MDHEN and SYDVKM. The CDR3 spans 14 residues.

The chain couples TRBV11-3 to TRBJ1-1; 10 bases map to TRBD1. V lost 0 bases and J lost 11; bases outside the gene matches: 6. The CDR3 spans 14 residues. Per the germline V gene, CDR1 is SGHNT and CDR2 is YENEEA. CDR3 nucleotides: TGTGCCAGCAGCTTAGATCCACTGGACAGGGGGGCTTTCTTT. Protein: CASSLDPLDRGAFF.

The genes are TRBV15 and TRBJ2-1; TRBD2 agrees at 10 bases. This CDR3 comprises 15 residues. V gave up 5 bases and J gave up 7 bases; unmatched junction bases: 8. The germline gives CDR1 LNHNV, CDR2 YYDKDF (reference sequence). The CDR3 reads CATSGGGLAWNEQFF. The CDR3 coding sequence is TGTGCCACCAGCGGTGGGGGACTAGCGTGGAATGAGCAGTTCTTC.

The J gene is TRBJ1-5, the V gene TRBV10-2; no reliable D call. V lost 4 bases and J lost 6, with 10 bases in between. Germline CDR1 is WSHSY and CDR2 is SAAADI. The CDR3 consists of 13 residues. The CDR3 DNA reads as TGCGCCAGCAGTGCGACCGCGCTTCAGCCCCAGCATTTT. This translates into CASSATALQPQHF.

The chain recombines TRBV29-1 with TRBJ2-1, with D perhaps TRBD1 or TRBD2 (5 bases each). Germline CDR1 is SQVTM and CDR2 is ANQGSEA. This CDR3 is built from 12 residues. Between the trimmed V and J ends, which lost 3 bases and 6 bases, there was a span of 9 bases. In DNA form, the CDR3 reads TGCAGCGTTGATCGGGGCGTCAATGAGCAGTTCTTC. Protein product: CSVDRGVNEQFF.

The V call is TRBV28, the J call TRBJ1-1, with D uncertain. Germline V gene lookup returns CDR1 MDHEN and CDR2 SYDVKM. Trimming shortened V by 4 bases and J by 0 bases, and 9 bases separated the two germline ends. The CDR3 spans 14 residues. Here the CDR3 reads CASSSPTLNTEAFF. CDR3 coding DNA: TGTGCCAGCAGTTCCCCAACCCTGAACACTGAAGCTTTCTTT.

The CDR3 sequence: CASSALEVANEKLFF. CDR3 nucleotides: TGTGCCAGCAGTGCCTTAGAGGTGGCTAATGAAAAACTGTTTTTT. This chain joins TRBV28 and TRBJ1-4; D remains ambiguous. Trimming left V 5 bases short and J 3 bases short, with 13 bases between. Germline V gene sequence: CDR1 MDHEN, CDR2 SYDVKM. The CDR3 totals 15 residues. Drawing the rest from reference TRBV28 and TRBJ1-4, the complete variable domain is DVKVTQSSRYLVKRTGEKVFLECVQDMDHENMFWYRQDPGLGLRLIYFSYDVKMKEKGDIPEGYSVSREKKERFSLILESASTNQTSMYLCASSALEVANEKLFFGSGTQLSVL.

A few counts support this clone. This chain joins TRBV28 and TRBJ1-1; D unclear. The CDR3 extends over 14 amino acids. Trimming left V 7 bases short and J 0 bases short, with 12 bases between. Germline loops: CDR1 MDHEN, CDR2 SYDVKM. The CDR3 reads CASTTSAVNTEAFF. Here the CDR3 DNA reads TGTGCCAGCACCACCTCGGCTGTGAACACTGAAGCTTTCTTT. The variable domain in full, with the rest retrieved from reference TRBV28 and TRBJ1-1, is DVKVTQSSRYLVKRTGEKVFLECVQDMDHENMFWYRQDPGLGLRLIYFSYDVKMKEKGDIPEGYSVSREKKERFSLILESASTNQTSMYLCASTTSAVNTEAFFGQGTRLTVV.

The J gene is TRBJ2-1, the V gene TRBV28; the match to TRBD2 covers 8 bases. V trimming: 8 bases; J trimming: 0 bases; junction bases outside the gene matches: 18. The CDR3 loop spans 19 amino acids. Germline V gives CDR1 MDHEN, CDR2 SYDVKM. The CDR3 sequence is CASPPGGLVSQSSYNEQFF. DNA for the CDR3: TGTGCCAGCCCGCCGGGGGGGTTGGTTTCCCAGAGCTCCTACAATGAGCAGTTCTTC.

This clone was found a few times. The chain couples TRBV9 to TRBJ2-7; TRBD2 aligns across 8 bases. The germline V gene has CDR1 SGDLS and CDR2 YYNGEE. Trimming took 0 bases from V and 2 from J; bases not matched to a gene: 4. CDR3 size: 15 residues. The CDR3 sequence: CASSVETSGPYEQYF. CDR3 in DNA: TGTGCCAGCAGCGTAGAAACTAGCGGACCCTACGAGCAGTACTTC.

The chain combines TRBV11-3 with TRBJ1-1, with D maybe TRBD1 (6 bases). V lost 3 bases and J 1 base, leaving 9 bases between the germline ends. The CDR3 runs 14 residues. Germline assignment: CDR1 SGHNT and CDR2 YENEEA. The CDR3 bases are TGTGCCAGCAGCTTGGGCAGGGGGAACACTGAAGCTTTCTTT. This codes for CASSLGRGNTEAFF.

In its sample, this clone ranks as large (0.1 to 1%). The chain has TRBV11-3 and TRBJ2-2, with D perhaps matching TRBD2 (5 bases). CDR1 is SGHNT and CDR2 is YENEEA in the germline V gene. CDR3 length: 15 residues. V was trimmed by 5 bases and J by 1 base, leaving 11 bases between them. As DNA, the CDR3 is TGTGCCAGCAGCCAAAGTGGGAGGAACACCGGGGAGCTGTTTTTT. This translates into CASSQSGRNTGELFF.

This clone was observed a single time. This sequence joins TRBV11-3 and TRBJ2-7; D possibly uses TRBD1 or TRBD2 (5 bases each). CDR3 length: 15 amino acids. Germline V lookup: CDR1 SGHNT, CDR2 YENEEA. Trimming took 0 bases from V and 0 from J, leaving 9 bases between them. The CDR3 reads CASSLDRDPSYEQYF. CDR3 sequence (DNA): TGTGCCAGCAGCTTAGACCGGGACCCCTCCTACGAGCAGTACTTC.

The chain recombines TRBV5-1 with TRBJ2-3, with 7 bases that match TRBD2. Germline V gene lookup returns CDR1 SGHRS and CDR2 YFSETQ. There are 14 residues in the CDR3. Trimming at V came to 8 bases and at J to 2 bases, leaving 8 bases not matched to a gene. CDR3 sequence reads: CASKTAGYTDTQYF. The CDR3 DNA is TGCGCCAGTAAAACAGCGGGGTACACAGATACGCAGTATTTT.